The 27 T cell receptor beta chains given below trace back to one sample, sequenced in a study of blood T cell repertoires in COVID-19. The repertoire was sequenced with immunoSEQ multiplex PCR; TCRdb's copy has only in-frame clones and lacks some. The data hold some 230,000 clones, with about 79% observed a single time. Sequencing was carried out using PBMCs or T cells enriched from blood (not recorded which). The receptor source for this set is a woman in her thirties or forties with acute COVID-19.

This chain links TRBV5-6 with TRBJ1-1; D unclear. Germline V gene lookup returns CDR1 SGHDT and CDR2 YYEEEE. The CDR3 loop spans 13 amino acids. V was trimmed by 0 bases and J by 4 bases, leaving 7 bases between them. The CDR3 coding sequence is TGTGCCAGCAGCTTGGGGCGGCCCACTGAAGCTTTCTTT. Translating it yields CASSLGRPTEAFF.

V gene TRBV3-1 (or the pseudogene TRBV3-2) combines with J gene TRBJ2-7; 9 bases agree with TRBD2. The V segment lost 0 bases and the J segment 5 bases; nucleotides outside the gene matches: 14. CDR3 length: 18 amino acids. Germline values: CDR1 LGHDT, CDR2 YNNKEL (reference sequence). The CDR3 sequence is CASSQDLLGTSMGHEQYF. In nucleotides, the CDR3 is TGTGCCAGCAGCCAAGATCTCCTCGGGACTAGCATGGGCCACGAGCAGTACTTC.

This sequence joins TRBV9 and TRBJ2-2; possibly TRBD1 for D (5 bases). The CDR3 is made up of 15 amino acids. Germline V gene sequence: CDR1 SGDLS, CDR2 YYNGEE. V gave up 2 bases and J gave up 0 bases, with 8 bases separating them. The CDR3, as DNA: TGTGCCAGCAGCGTGACAGCGTCGAACACCGGGGAGCTGTTTTTT. Translation gives CASSVTASNTGELFF.

This clone has only a few counts. CDR3 in DNA: TGTGCCAGCAGGGGGGCCACCTACGAGCAGTACTTC. Translation gives CASRGATYEQYF. J is TRBJ2-7 and V is TRBV6-5, with D perhaps matching TRBD1 (6 bases). V lost 6 bases to trimming and J lost 2 bases, with 8 bases between them. The germline V gene encodes CDR1 MNHEY and CDR2 SVGAGI. CDR3 length: 12 amino acids.

The rearrangement joins TRBV4-3 to TRBJ1-4, with a possible D match to TRBD1 (5 bases). Trimming took off 0 bases at V and 6 bases at J, with 14 bases between the two ends. CDR3 length: 16 amino acids. Germline CDR1 and CDR2: LGHNA and YSLEER. CDR3 in amino acids: CASSQDGGGRDEKLFF. The DNA for the CDR3 is TGCGCCAGCAGCCAAGATGGGGGGGGAAGGGATGAAAAACTGTTTTTT.

The gene calls are TRBV11-3 and TRBJ2-1, with D perhaps TRBD2 (6 bases). There are 15 residues in the CDR3. From germline, CDR1 is SGHNT and CDR2 YENEEA. Deletions cut 0 bases from V and 2 bases from J, with 8 bases between. Here the CDR3 reads CASSLDRGAYNEQFF. CDR3 bases: TGTGCCAGCAGCTTAGATCGCGGGGCCTACAATGAGCAGTTCTTC.

This clone was observed once. The J gene is TRBJ1-5, the V gene TRBV7-2; perhaps TRBD1 as D (6 bases). V was shortened by 1 base and J by 2 bases, with 15 bases between the two germline ends. From germline, CDR1 is SGHTA and CDR2 FQGNSA. This CDR3 is 17 amino acids long. CDR3 sequence (DNA): TGTGCCAGCAGCTTAGAACCCGGCAGGGGAGGCAATCAGCCCCAGCATTTT. This gives the protein CASSLEPGRGGNQPQHF. Full variable domain (rest looked up from reference TRBV7-2 and TRBJ1-5): GAGVSQSPSNKVTEKGKDVELRCDPISGHTALYWYRQSLGQGLEFLIYFQGNSAPDKSGLPSDRFSAERTGGSVSTLTIQRTQQEDSAVYLCASSLEPGRGGNQPQHFGDGTRLSIL.

The J gene is TRBJ2-1, the V gene TRBV5-1; the match to TRBD2 covers 11 bases. The germline V gene encodes CDR1 SGHRS and CDR2 YFSETQ. Trimming at V came to 4 bases and at J to 0 bases, leaving 12 bases not matched to a gene. This CDR3 has 19 residues. The CDR3 DNA is TGCGCCAGCAGCCCCACCGGGACTAGCGGTTCCAGCTCCTACAATGAGCAGTTCTTC. Residues: CASSPTGTSGSSSYNEQFF.

CDR3 DNA sequence: TGTGCCAGCAGCCAAGATGAGAGGATCAATGAGCAGTTCTTC. It yields the protein CASSQDERINEQFF. The V and J genes are TRBV3-1 (or the pseudogene TRBV3-2) and TRBJ2-1; D not resolved. Deletions cut 0 bases from V and 6 bases from J, with 9 bases between. The CDR3 loop spans 14 amino acids. Germline V CDR1 and CDR2: LGHDT, YNNKEL (reference sequence).

In this sample, this clone turned up once. The chain recombines TRBV19 with TRBJ1-1, with D possibly TRBD1 on 5 matching bases. This CDR3 is built from 14 residues. CDR1 and CDR2 (germline): LNHDA, SQIVND (reference sequence). The germline V and J ends were trimmed by 3 bases and 3 bases, with 11 bases remaining between them. The CDR3 coding sequence is TGTGCCAGTAGTATCAGGGCGTCCTACACTGAAGCTTTCTTT. Translated: CASSIRASYTEAFF.

This clone was observed once. The chain combines TRBV27 with TRBJ2-2, with 7 bases that match TRBD2. The length of the CDR3 is 15 residues. Unmatched junction bases numbered 9, after V lost 6 bases and J lost 5 bases. Per germline, CDR1 MNHEY and CDR2 SMNVEV (reference sequence). The CDR3 nucleotides are TGTGCCAGCAGCTATGGCGGGAGCGCAACCGGGGAGCTGTTTTTT. It encodes CASSYGGSATGELFF.

CDR3 in DNA: TGTGCCAGCAGTGTCTCAAACCTCCCTCGAGGTGAAAAACTGTTTTTT. Its protein product is CASSVSNLPRGEKLFF. V usage is TRBV6-1 and J usage is TRBJ1-4; no reliable D call. V shed 4 bases and J shed 7 bases, with 19 bases lying between them. Germline V gives CDR1 MNHNS, CDR2 SASEGT. The CDR3 is made up of 16 amino acids.

The sample holds a few counts of this clone. The chain employs TRBV19 and TRBJ2-5; D may be TRBD2 (6 bases). Germline V gives CDR1 LNHDA, CDR2 SQIVND (reference sequence). This CDR3 is built from 15 residues. The V end lost 1 base, the J end lost 1 base, and 10 bases lay between the germline ends. CDR3 protein: CASSIGGVSQETQYF. The CDR3 region has the DNA TGTGCCAGTAGTATAGGCGGGGTTAGCCAAGAGACCCAGTACTTC.

The J gene is TRBJ2-1, the V gene TRBV14, with TRBD2 matching over 8 bases. V gave up 0 bases and J gave up 6 bases; unmatched junction bases: 13. The CDR3 runs to 18 residues. The germline gives CDR1 SGHDN, CDR2 FVKESK. This chain's CDR3 is CASSQDRASGLYSNEQFF. The CDR3, as DNA: TGTGCCAGCAGCCAAGATAGGGCTAGCGGGTTATACTCCAATGAGCAGTTCTTC.

The rearrangement joins TRBV6-2 or TRBV6-3 to TRBJ1-5; TRBD1 agrees at 7 bases. In germline, CDR1 is MNHEY, CDR2 SVGEGT. V lost 6 bases to trimming and J lost 0 bases; unmatched junction nucleotides: 20. This CDR3 is 20 amino acids long. CDR3 region: CASSPINRPLTGYSNQPQHF. The CDR3 coding sequence is TGTGCCAGCAGCCCAATCAACCGTCCCTTGACAGGGTATAGCAATCAGCCCCAGCATTTT.

The chain combines TRBV6-1 with TRBJ2-5; 10 bases align to TRBD1. The CDR3 runs 16 residues. J was trimmed by 4 bases and V by 4 bases; bases with no gene match: 9. CDR1 and CDR2 (germline): MNHNS, SASEGT. CDR3 nucleotides: TGTGCCAGCAGTGCGTGGCGGGACAGGGGTAGAGAGACCCAGTACTTC. Translating gives CASSAWRDRGRETQYF.

The chain combines TRBV6-5 with TRBJ2-2, with D tentatively TRBD1 (5 bases). Trimming took off 2 bases at V and 7 bases at J, with 11 bases between the two ends. CDR1 is MNHEY and CDR2 is SVGAGI in the germline V gene. There are 14 residues in the CDR3. This CDR3 reads CASSYGALVGELFF. For the CDR3, the DNA is TGTGCCAGCAGTTACGGGGCTTTGGTCGGGGAGCTGTTTTTT.

The chain links TRBV30 to TRBJ2-6; 7 bases match TRBD1. The V and J ends lost 6 bases and 0 bases, in that order; junction bases with no gene match: 5. The CDR3 loop spans 15 amino acids. CDR1 is GTSNPN, CDR2 SVGIG, per germline (reference sequence). Here the CDR3 reads CACGTVFSGANVLTF. DNA for the CDR3: TGTGCCTGTGGGACAGTATTCTCTGGGGCCAACGTCCTGACTTTC.

The chain employs TRBV2 and TRBJ1-2, with no clear D. The CDR3 contains 16 residues. The germline V and J ends were trimmed by 2 bases and 4 bases, with 17 bases remaining between them. Germline V gives CDR1 SNHLY, CDR2 FYNNEI. Here the CDR3 reads CASSEFTTAAGYGYTF. CDR3 sequence (DNA): TGTGCCAGCAGTGAATTCACAACCGCCGCAGGCTATGGCTACACCTTC. The complete variable domain, with remaining parts taken from reference TRBV2 and TRBJ1-2, reads EPEVTQTPSHQVTQMGQEVILRCVPISNHLYFYWYRQILGQKVEFLVSFYNNEISEKSEIFDDQFSVERPDGSNFTLKIRSTKLEDSAMYFCASSEFTTAAGYGYTFGSGTRLTVV.

This clone was found many times. The chain has TRBV5-1 and TRBJ2-5, with a possible D match to TRBD2 (5 bases). The germline CDR1 and CDR2 sequences are SGHRS and YFSETQ. Between the trimmed V and J ends, which lost 4 bases and 5 bases, there was a span of 15 bases. CDR3 length: 14 amino acids. In nucleotides, the CDR3 is TGCGCCAGCAGCCAAGAAAGGCCGGGGGAGACCCAGTACTTC. Residues: CASSQERPGETQYF.

The gene calls are TRBV19 and TRBJ1-3; D remains unclear. V was clipped by 5 bases and J by 4 bases, with 9 bases between them. The CDR3 runs 13 residues. Germline CDR1 LNHDA, CDR2 SQIVND (reference sequence). The CDR3: CASSPLAGNTIYF. For the CDR3, the DNA is TGTGCCAGTAGTCCCCTCGCGGGAAACACCATATATTTT.

The genes are TRBV6-1 and TRBJ1-1; TRBD1 might be the D (5 bases). Between the trimmed V and J ends, which lost 1 base and 1 base, there was a span of 16 bases. This CDR3 is built from 17 residues. Germline V CDR1 and CDR2: MNHNS, SASEGT. The CDR3 coding sequence is TGTGCCAGCAGTGAAGGGCCCTGGGGCGGGAAGAACACTGAAGCTTTCTTT. It codes for CASSEGPWGGKNTEAFF.

This clone has just one count. The V call is TRBV6-4, the J call TRBJ2-2, with a weak D call TRBD1 (6 bases). Trimming removed 5 bases at V and 0 bases at J, with 16 bases between. CDR3 length: 17 amino acids. The germline V gene has CDR1 MRHNA and CDR2 SNTAGT. The CDR3 reads CASSRTLDSPNTGELFF. CDR3 nucleotide sequence: TGTGCCAGCAGTCGGACCTTGGACAGCCCGAACACCGGGGAGCTGTTTTTT.

This sequence joins TRBV12-3 or TRBV12-4 and TRBJ2-2; no definite D call. Trimming took off 6 bases at V and 7 bases at J, with 9 bases between the two ends. This CDR3 comprises 12 residues. The CDR3 region is CASSHLGGELFF. As DNA, the CDR3 is TGTGCCAGCAGCCACCTAGGCGGGGAGCTGTTTTTT.

The rearrangement links TRBV5-1 to TRBJ2-3; 12 positions match TRBD2. The junction had 8 bases not matched to a gene; V was cut back by 2 bases and J by 1 base. The CDR3 spans 18 residues. CDR1 SGHRS and CDR2 YFSETQ come from the germline V gene. CDR3 amino acids: CASSLGLAGGLGTDTQYF. Here the CDR3 DNA reads TGCGCCAGCAGCTTAGGCCTAGCGGGAGGGCTGGGCACAGATACGCAGTATTTT. The whole variable domain, remainder taken from reference TRBV5-1 and TRBJ2-3, is KAGVTQTPRYLIKTRGQQVTLSCSPISGHRSVSWYQQTPGQGLQFLFEYFSETQRNKGNFPGRFSGRQFSNSRSEMNVSTLELGDSALYLCASSLGLAGGLGTDTQYFGPGTRLTVL.

CDR3 amino acids: CASLPTDFGANVLTF. The DNA for the CDR3 is TGTGCCAGCCTTCCCACTGATTTTGGGGCCAACGTCCTGACTTTC. The V gene is TRBV19, the J gene TRBJ2-6; D is unresolved. Per germline, CDR1 LNHDA and CDR2 SQIVND (reference sequence). The CDR3 extends over 15 amino acids. Trimming cost V 9 bases and J 3 bases, with 15 bases left between them.

This rearrangement joins TRBV15 to TRBJ1-5; unclear D gene. Trimming stripped 0 bases from V and 7 bases from J, with 10 bases between. The CDR3 loop spans 14 amino acids. Germline CDR1 reads LNHNV; CDR2 reads YYDKDF (reference sequence). The DNA of the CDR3 is TGTGCCACCAGCAGAGATCGTGATGGCCAGCCCCAGCATTTT. It translates to CATSRDRDGQPQHF.